This TCR beta chain emerged from a study of T cell responses to AZD1222 COVID-19 vaccine. Only in-frame clones appear in the TCRdb table, and some are missing; sequencing was by immunoSEQ multiplex PCR. This table holds 150,000 to 200,000 clones, almost 95% found once. This specimen was peripheral blood, taken on day 0 of AZD1222 vaccination. The clonotype was recovered from an adult in good health.

This CDR3 is CASSPDRGNQPQHF. The CDR3 DNA follows: TGTGCCAGCAGCCCGGACAGAGGCAATCAGCCCCAGCATTTT. The J gene is TRBJ1-5, the V gene TRBV7-9; possibly TRBD1 for D (6 bases). Between the trimmed V and J ends, which lost 5 bases and 2 bases, there was a span of 10 bases. This CDR3 has 14 residues. Germline values: CDR1 SEHNR, CDR2 FQNEAQ (reference sequence).